One and the same sample provided the 8 T cell receptor beta chains below, sequenced in a study of CXCR3-negative and CXCR3-positive naive CD8 T cells. The authors made the TRB cDNA libraries by 5' RACE using UMI labels. Reanalyzing the 5' RACE reads, TCRdb keeps one entry per CDR3 protein, without DNA. Reported are about 9,100 distinct CDR3 sequences; the ten largest clones contain approximately 1%. Sequenced input: naive CXCR3- CD8+ T cells from blood. Sample subset: CD45RO-CCR7+CD27+CD95- naive CD8+ T cells lacking CXCR3 (TNR3-). These receptor sequences come from a human donor in good health. Some clones in this sample may be carry-over from other donors' samples.

The rearrangement joins TRBV4-1 to TRBJ2-1; TCRdb's assignment of TRBD2 cannot be checked, as there is no DNA. The CDR3 is 16 residues long. The V gene's germline CDR1 is MGHRA and CDR2 YSYEKL. CDR3 residues: CASSQAGGRVRNEQFF.

This chain joins TRBV7-9 and TRBJ2-1; as DNA is missing, the TRBD1 call by TCRdb cannot be tested. The CDR3 covers 15 residues. Per germline, CDR1 SEHNR and CDR2 FQNEAQ (reference sequence). The chain's CDR3 is CASSDSRVTYNEQFF.

This sequence joins TRBV9 and TRBJ1-5; TCRdb designates TRBD1, a call that cannot be tested without DNA. The length of the CDR3 is 15 residues. Looked up from germline, CDR1 is SGDLS and CDR2 is YYNGEE. Here the CDR3 reads CASTSGAESNQPQHF.

This clonotype is identified as medium-sized (0.01 to 0.1%) from frequency. CDR3 sequence reads: CASSDLTSGREEQFF. This chain connects TRBV2 to TRBJ2-1; checking the TCRdb D call of TRBD2 is not possible without DNA. This CDR3 spans 15 amino acids. Germline lookup yields CDR1 SNHLY and CDR2 FYNNEI.

This clonotype ranks as medium-sized (0.01 to 0.1%) in terms of frequency. The rearrangement uses TRBV27 and TRBJ2-1. The CDR3 contains 16 residues. Germline-derived CDR1 and CDR2 are MNHEY and SMNVEV (reference sequence). This CDR3 is CASSLLDGRMFNEQFF.

The J gene is TRBJ2-1, the V gene TRBV7-9. The CDR3 is 15 amino acids. Germline CDR1 is SEHNR and CDR2 is FQNEAQ (reference sequence). CDR3 sequence reads: CASSPSGSSYNEQFF.

By frequency, this clonotype registers medium-sized. CDR3: CASSQETGDSEQFF. The chain carries TRBV4-3 and TRBJ2-1; TCRdb's D gene call, TRBD1, goes unchecked for lack of DNA. In germline, CDR1 is LGHNA, CDR2 YSLEER. The CDR3 extends over 14 amino acids.

CDR3: CASSLGAGENLNIQYF. J is TRBJ2-4 and V is TRBV7-9; TCRdb indicates TRBD2, and absent DNA this call remains unverified. CDR1 SEHNR and CDR2 FQNEAQ come from the germline V gene (reference sequence). The CDR3 is 16 amino acids.